One T cell receptor (beta chain) is described in this entry. Recovery meant two consecutive negative NP/OP PCR tests, professional clearance, or resolved symptoms. The record originates from a study of blood T cell repertoires in COVID-19. About the study: Acute-phase and convalescent COVID-19 samples originated in the United States, Italy and Spain.

How the authors handled the data: Amplification with reference gene primers provided the estimates of nucleated cell counts. The method was immunoSEQ multiplex PCR; TCRdb's version includes in-frame clones alone and lacks a portion of them. V, J and clone size reflect that table, while D and trimming were determined from the DNA. Of about 480,000 clones in the sample, 88% were seen once. Trimming shortened V by 5 bases and J by 5 bases, and 12 bases separated the two germline ends. CDR3 length equals 13 residues. Germline assignment: CDR1 LNHDA and CDR2 SQIVND (reference sequence). Material: PBMCs or T cells enriched from blood (not recorded which). The receptor comes from a woman between 35 and 50 years old who had recovered from COVID-19. J is TRBJ2-5 and V is TRBV19; D gene unclear. For the CDR3, the DNA is TGTGCCAGTAGTCGTGGAGCCGTGGAGACCCAGTACTTC. It specifies CASSRGAVETQYF.